The TCR beta chain under discussion was sequenced for a study of neoadjuvant anti-PD-1 for oral cavity cancer. This CDR3 contains 14 residues. Between the trimmed V and J ends, which lost 3 bases and 3 bases, there was a span of 11 bases. Germline loops: CDR1 KGHSH, CDR2 LQKENI. For this clone: Its specificity is unknown.

Broader study findings: With a few patients per group, TCR findings need larger cohorts. Non-responders to neoadjuvant nivolumab had significantly more clonal PBMC T cells than responders.

Libraries were prepared by immunoSEQ multiplex PCR; TCRdb keeps only in-frame clonotypes and omits some of them. The sample contains approximately 42,000 clones, 77% of which appear only once. The time point was: after neoadjuvant nivolumab, at surgical resection. This chain links TRBV18 with TRBJ2-5; no definite D call. This TCR was recovered from a person between 40 and 79 years old with oral cavity squamous cell carcinoma. Sequencing was performed on PBMCs, taken after nivolumab (anti-PD-1) treatment. The CDR3 nucleotides read TGTGCCAGCTCACCTTTGGGTCTAGAAGAGACCCAGTACTTC. Protein sequence: CASSPLGLEETQYF.